A single sample is the source of the 23 T cell receptor beta chains below, sequenced in a study of CD8+CD57+ T cells in acquired aplastic anemia. TCR beta VDJ and CDR3 profiles were obtained from a genomic DNA template. Using its own MiXCR run on the reads, TCRdb lists one record per CDR3 protein. The sample lists some 130,000 distinct CDR3 sequences, 40% to 60% seen once, with 2% to 3% in the top ten. Sequencing was done on a sample of sorted CD4+, CD8+, or CD8+CD57+ T cells (not recorded which) from PBMCs. Receptors were obtained from a human donor in good health, serving as a control.

In this sample, this clonotype turned up once. This chain joins TRBV20-1 and TRBJ2-7; TRBD2 matches at 9 bases. There are 15 residues in the CDR3. V was clipped by 5 bases and J by 5 bases; unmatched bases: 13. Per germline, CDR1 DFQATT and CDR2 SNEGSKA (reference sequence). The CDR3 nucleotides read TGCAGTGCTCGTTCAAGCGGGGGGAACTACCACGAGCAGTACTTC. Its protein is CSARSSGGNYHEQYF.

This clonotype showed up many times. This sequence joins TRBV7-2 and TRBJ2-7; D may be TRBD1 (7 bases). The CDR3 covers 13 residues. The germline V gene has CDR1 SGHTA and CDR2 FQGNSA. Trimming cost V 10 bases and J 1 base, with 14 bases left between them. The chain's CDR3 is CATLATGSYEQYF. CDR3 coding DNA: TGTGCCACCCTAGCGACAGGGTCCTACGAGCAGTACTTC.

This clonotype was picked up one time. A read error may produce the germline difference seen at one junction end. V and J are TRBV18 and TRBJ2-7, with D hard to call. Per germline, CDR1 KGHSH and CDR2 LQKENI. This CDR3 is 13 amino acids long. The CDR3 DNA is TGTGCCAGCCCACCGGCACCCCAGCACGAGCAGTACTTC. Amino acid sequence: CASPPAPQHEQYF.

The chain uses TRBV19 and TRBJ2-1; no firm D call. CDR3 size: 13 residues. Germline V lookup: CDR1 LNHDA, CDR2 SQIVND (reference sequence). The ends were cut back, 6 bases at V and 0 bases at J, with 6 bases in the middle. The CDR3 here is CASRGSSYNEQFF. The CDR3 region has the DNA TGTGCCAGTAGGGGTAGCTCCTACAATGAGCAGTTCTTC.

This chain connects TRBV9 to TRBJ2-3; D is possibly TRBD1 (6 bases). V lost 3 bases to trimming and J lost 2 bases, with 10 bases between them. CDR3 size: 14 residues. Germline CDR1 is SGDLS and CDR2 is YYNGEE. CDR3 amino acids: CASSETGTTDTQYF. The CDR3 DNA reads TGTGCCAGCAGCGAGACAGGAACCACAGATACGCAGTATTTT. Full variable domain (remainder filled in from reference TRBV9 and TRBJ2-3): DSGVTQTPKHLITATGQRVTLRCSPRSGDLSVYWYQQSLDQGLQFLIQYYNGEERAKGNILERFSAQQFPDLHSELNLSSLELGDSALYFCASSETGTTDTQYFGPGTRLTVL.

In this sample, this clonotype turned up many times. This chain joins TRBV13 and TRBJ1-4; possible D gene TRBD1, 6 bases. Germline-derived CDR1 and CDR2 are PRHDT and FYEKMQ (reference sequence). This CDR3 region has 15 residues. Trimming pared 4 bases from V and 8 bases from J, leaving 17 bases between. CDR3 loop: CASSSRGGRREKLFF. The CDR3 coding sequence is TGTGCCAGCAGCTCAAGAGGGGGAAGAAGGGAAAAACTGTTTTTT. Full variable domain (rest looked up from reference TRBV13 and TRBJ1-4): AAGVIQSPRHLIKEKRETATLKCYPIPRHDTVYWYQQGPGQDPQFLISFYEKMQSDKGSIPDRFSAQQFSDYHSELNMSSLELGDSALYFCASSSRGGRREKLFFGSGTQLSVL.

In its sample, this clonotype was seen many times. The chain carries TRBV7-8 and TRBJ1-1; D is ambiguous. V lost 2 bases and J 4 bases, leaving 8 bases between the germline ends. CDR1 is SGHVS, CDR2 FQNEAQ, per germline. The CDR3 is 13 amino acids. CDR3: CASSLIVGTEAFF. CDR3 bases: TGTGCCAGCAGCTTAATTGTGGGCACTGAAGCTTTCTTT.

The rearrangement links TRBV5-6 to TRBJ1-6; 8 positions agree with TRBD1. The V gene end was trimmed by 0 bases and the J gene end by 10 bases; junction bases not matched to a gene: 3. The CDR3 consists of 14 residues. The germline V gene has CDR1 SGHDT and CDR2 YYEEEE. In DNA form, the CDR3 reads TGTGCCAGCAGCTTGGGGGCAGGGGGCTCACCCCTCCACTTT. It is translated as CASSLGAGGSPLHF. Together with reference TRBV5-6 and TRBJ1-6, the CDR3 gives the full variable domain: DAGVTQSPTHLIKTRGQQVTLRCSPKSGHDTVSWYQQALGQGPQFIFQYYEEEERQRGNFPDRFSGHQFPNYSSELNVNALLLGDSALYLCASSLGAGGSPLHFGNGTRLTVT.

This clonotype was seen a single time. The J gene is TRBJ2-7, the V gene TRBV12-3 or TRBV12-4; TRBD1 matches at 8 bases. The J segment lost 6 bases and the V segment lost 3 bases, leaving 7 bases of the junction unmatched. CDR3 size: 14 residues. The CDR3 coding sequence is TGTGCCAGCAGTTTTCAGGGGGCCGGGAGCGAGCAGTACTTC. This encodes CASSFQGAGSEQYF.

V gene TRBV2 combines with J gene TRBJ1-2; D is unresolved. V was shortened by 4 bases and J by 5 bases, with 17 bases between the two germline ends. This CDR3 is 15 amino acids long. Germline V gene lookup returns CDR1 SNHLY and CDR2 FYNNEI. The CDR3 nucleotides are TGTGCCAGCAGTGGGGTGGGAGACGTACGGTATGGCTACACCTTC. Its protein product is CASSGVGDVRYGYTF.

This clonotype was counted once. Its ends do not fully match the called genes, so a read error is possible. This chain uses TRBV10-3 with TRBJ2-5; tentatively, D is TRBD2 (6 bases). In germline, CDR1 is ENHRY, CDR2 SYGVKD. The CDR3 is made up of 16 amino acids. CDR3: CAISDLARRDQETQYF. In DNA, the CDR3 is TGTGCCATCAGTGACCTGGCTAGGCGGGACCAGGAGACCCAGTACTTC.

The rearrangement joins TRBV2 to TRBJ2-7, with 8 bases aligning to TRBD1. The CDR3 spans 14 residues. CDR1 and CDR2 from the germline V gene are SNHLY and FYNNEI. The junction had 9 bases not matched to a gene; V was cut back by 8 bases and J by 3 bases. CDR3 in amino acids: CASHGQGGHYEQYF. CDR3 DNA: TGTGCCAGCCACGGACAGGGAGGACACTACGAGCAGTACTTC.

This clonotype occurred a few times. This rearrangement joins TRBV19 to TRBJ1-4; D gene unclear. The CDR3 length is 14 residues. Trimming stripped 2 bases from V and 0 bases from J, with 4 bases between. Germline V gene lookup returns CDR1 LNHDA and CDR2 SQIVND (reference sequence). DNA for the CDR3: TGTGCCAGTAGTATACAAGCAACTAATGAAAAACTGTTTTTT. Its translation is CASSIQATNEKLFF.

The rearrangement uses TRBV2 and TRBJ1-2; the D is unclear. Germline CDR1 reads SNHLY; CDR2 reads FYNNEI. The CDR3 length is 11 residues. Between the trimmed V and J ends, which lost 1 base and 9 bases, there was a span of 6 bases. The CDR3 DNA follows: TGTGCCAGCAGTGAAGGGTTGAGCTACACCTTC. Its translation is CASSEGLSYTF.

This clonotype was detected ten times or more. The chain is built from TRBV7-3 and TRBJ2-1, with 10 bases that match TRBD2. The ends lost 3 bases at V and 6 bases at J; junction bases unmatched: 2. The CDR3 has 14 residues. Germline CDR1 and CDR2: SGHTA and FQGTGA. The CDR3 protein is CASSFSGGRNEQFF. CDR3 DNA sequence: TGTGCCAGCAGCTTTAGCGGGGGGCGCAATGAGCAGTTCTTC.

This clonotype came up many times. This chain joins TRBV20-1 and TRBJ2-7, with D uncertain. Germline CDR1 DFQATT, CDR2 SNEGSKA (reference sequence). The CDR3 is 12 amino acids. V lost 4 bases to trimming and J lost 1 base, with 8 bases between them. CDR3 amino acids: CSATELSYEQYF. The CDR3 DNA sequence: TGCAGTGCTACGGAGCTATCCTACGAGCAGTACTTC.

This clonotype occurred many times. The CDR3 reads CASSIKLGLNQPQHF. The CDR3 bases are TGTGCCAGTAGTATAAAGTTGGGGCTGAATCAGCCCCAGCATTTT. The gene calls are TRBV19 and TRBJ1-5; a weak D match, TRBD1 (5 bases). This CDR3 region has 15 residues. With 2 bases removed from V and 4 bases from J, the gap between germline ends came to 12 bases. Germline-derived CDR1 and CDR2 are LNHDA and SQIVND (reference sequence).

This clonotype was counted many times. The rearrangement uses TRBV4-3 and TRBJ1-2; TRBD1 matches 7 bases. J gave up 4 bases and V 1 base, and 6 bases lay outside the gene matches. The CDR3 is 15 residues long. The germline V gene encodes CDR1 LGHNA and CDR2 YSLEER. CDR3 sequence: CASSQASGGFYGYTF. CDR3 sequence (DNA): TGCGCCAGCAGCCAAGCGTCAGGGGGGTTCTATGGCTACACCTTC.

The chain carries TRBV25-1 and TRBJ1-2, with a possible D match to TRBD1 (6 bases). The CDR3 has 16 amino acids. V was shortened by 2 bases and J by 8 bases, with 21 bases between the two germline ends. The V gene's germline CDR1 is MGHDK and CDR2 SYGVNS. CDR3 sequence (DNA): TGTGCCAGCAGTGAAGACCGGGACATTGAAGCGGGGGGCTACACCTTC. Its protein product is CASSEDRDIEAGGYTF.

The J gene is TRBJ1-2, the V gene TRBV19, with 7 bases aligning to TRBD1. This CDR3 has 14 amino acids. The V segment lost 6 bases and the J segment 4 bases; nucleotides outside the gene matches: 8. From germline, CDR1 is LNHDA and CDR2 SQIVND (reference sequence). CDR3 amino acids: CASRIMGQPYGYTF. CDR3 sequence (DNA): TGTGCCAGTAGAATAATGGGACAGCCCTATGGCTACACCTTC.

The chain has TRBV20-1 and TRBJ2-5, with a possible D match to TRBD1 (6 bases). V was trimmed by 2 bases and J by 5 bases, leaving 24 bases between them. Germline CDR1 reads DFQATT; CDR2 reads SNEGSKA (reference sequence). This CDR3 is 17 amino acids long. Here the CDR3 DNA reads TGCAGTGCTAGACAAACCATATCGGGCAGGGGCTGGGAGACCCAGTACTTC. It codes for CSARQTISGRGWETQYF.

The chain is built from TRBV5-1 and TRBJ1-1, with TRBD1 identical over 7 bases. V lost 1 base and J lost 6; bases outside the gene matches: 3. The V gene's germline CDR1 is SGHRS and CDR2 YFSETQ. The CDR3 extends over 13 amino acids. This CDR3 is CASSLIGGPEAFF. CDR3 nucleotides: TGCGCCAGCAGCTTGATAGGGGGCCCTGAAGCTTTCTTT. The variable domain in full, with the rest retrieved from reference TRBV5-1 and TRBJ1-1, is KAGVTQTPRYLIKTRGQQVTLSCSPISGHRSVSWYQQTPGQGLQFLFEYFSETQRNKGNFPGRFSGRQFSNSRSEMNVSTLELGDSALYLCASSLIGGPEAFFGQGTRLTVV.

This clonotype was observed once. The V call is TRBV15, the J call TRBJ2-6; perhaps D is TRBD1 or TRBD2 (6 bases each). The V end lost 1 base, the J end lost 5 bases, and 18 bases lay between the germline ends. Germline lookup yields CDR1 LNHNV and CDR2 YYDKDF (reference sequence). This CDR3 has 18 amino acids. CDR3 sequence: CATSRVPGATARANVLTF. CDR3 nucleotides: TGTGCCACCAGCAGAGTCCCGGGGGCGACGGCGAGGGCCAACGTCCTGACTTTC.